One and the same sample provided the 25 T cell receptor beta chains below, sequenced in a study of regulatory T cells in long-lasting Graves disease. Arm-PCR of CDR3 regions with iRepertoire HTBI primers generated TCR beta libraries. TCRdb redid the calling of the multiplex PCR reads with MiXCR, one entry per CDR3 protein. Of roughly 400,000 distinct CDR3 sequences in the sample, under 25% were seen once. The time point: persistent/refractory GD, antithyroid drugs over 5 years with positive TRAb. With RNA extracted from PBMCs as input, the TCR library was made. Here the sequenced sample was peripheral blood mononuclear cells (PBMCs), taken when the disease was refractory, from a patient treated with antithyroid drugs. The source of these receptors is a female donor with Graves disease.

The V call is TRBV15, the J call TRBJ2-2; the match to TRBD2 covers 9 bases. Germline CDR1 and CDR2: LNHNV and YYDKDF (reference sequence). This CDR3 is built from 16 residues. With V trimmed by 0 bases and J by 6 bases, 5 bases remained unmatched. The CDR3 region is CATSREGTSIAGELFF. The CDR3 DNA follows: TGTGCCACCAGCAGAGAAGGGACTAGCATCGCCGGGGAGCTGTTTTTT.

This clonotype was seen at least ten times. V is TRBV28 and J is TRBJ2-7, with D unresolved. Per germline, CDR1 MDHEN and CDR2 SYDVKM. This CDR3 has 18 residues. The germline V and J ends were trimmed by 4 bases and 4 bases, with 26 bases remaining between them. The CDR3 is CASSSNPLTAPNWYEQYF. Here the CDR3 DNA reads TGTGCCAGCAGTTCAAATCCTTTAACCGCCCCGAACTGGTACGAGCAGTACTTC. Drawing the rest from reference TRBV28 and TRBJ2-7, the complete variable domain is DVKVTQSSRYLVKRTGEKVFLECVQDMDHENMFWYRQDPGLGLRLIYFSYDVKMKEKGDIPEGYSVSREKKERFSLILESASTNQTSMYLCASSSNPLTAPNWYEQYFGPGTRLTVT.

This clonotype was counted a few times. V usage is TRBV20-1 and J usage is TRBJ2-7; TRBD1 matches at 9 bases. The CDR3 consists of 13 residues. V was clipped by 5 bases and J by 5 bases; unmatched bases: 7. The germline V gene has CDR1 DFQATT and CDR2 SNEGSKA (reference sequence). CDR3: CSAAGTGSHEQYF. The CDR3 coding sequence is TGCAGTGCTGCCGGGACAGGGTCCCACGAGCAGTACTTC.

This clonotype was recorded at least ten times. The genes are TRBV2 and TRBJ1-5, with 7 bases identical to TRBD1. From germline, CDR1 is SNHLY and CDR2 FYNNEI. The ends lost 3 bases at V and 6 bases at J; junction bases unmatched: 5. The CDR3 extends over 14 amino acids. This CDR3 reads CASSDGRGLQPQHF. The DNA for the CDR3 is TGTGCCAGCAGTGATGGGAGGGGGCTTCAGCCCCAGCATTTT.

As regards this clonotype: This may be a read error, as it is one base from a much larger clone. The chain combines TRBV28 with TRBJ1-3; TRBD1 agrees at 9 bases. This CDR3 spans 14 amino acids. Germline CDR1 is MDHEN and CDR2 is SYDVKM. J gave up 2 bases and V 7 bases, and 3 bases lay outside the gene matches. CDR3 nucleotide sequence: TGTGCCAGCAAAGGACAGGGGCCTGGAAACACCATATATTTT. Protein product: CASKGQGPGNTIYF.

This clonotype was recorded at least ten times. The CDR3 nucleotides are TGTGCCAGCAGCCCGGGACTCCGCTCCTACGAGCAGTACTTC. Protein product: CASSPGLRSYEQYF. The chain is built from TRBV7-8 and TRBJ2-7; tentative D call: TRBD2 (6 bases). This CDR3 comprises 14 residues. Germline CDR1 reads SGHVS; CDR2 reads FQNEAQ. The V and J ends lost 5 bases and 0 bases respectively, with 11 bases between them.

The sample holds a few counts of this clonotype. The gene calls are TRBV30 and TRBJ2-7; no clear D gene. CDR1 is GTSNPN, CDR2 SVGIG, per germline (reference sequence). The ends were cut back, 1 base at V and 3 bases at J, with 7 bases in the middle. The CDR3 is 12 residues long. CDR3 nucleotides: TGTGCCTGGAGTGAGGCTAGCTACGAGCAGTACTTC. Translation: CAWSEASYEQYF.

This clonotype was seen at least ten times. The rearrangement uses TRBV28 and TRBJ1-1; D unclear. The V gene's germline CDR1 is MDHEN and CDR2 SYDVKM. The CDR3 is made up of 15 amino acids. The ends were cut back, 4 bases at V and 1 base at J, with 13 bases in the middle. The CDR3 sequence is CASSSPGDANTEAFF. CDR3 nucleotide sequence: TGTGCCAGCAGTTCCCCAGGTGACGCGAACACTGAAGCTTTCTTT. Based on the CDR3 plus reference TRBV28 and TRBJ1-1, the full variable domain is DVKVTQSSRYLVKRTGEKVFLECVQDMDHENMFWYRQDPGLGLRLIYFSYDVKMKEKGDIPEGYSVSREKKERFSLILESASTNQTSMYLCASSSPGDANTEAFFGQGTRLTVV.

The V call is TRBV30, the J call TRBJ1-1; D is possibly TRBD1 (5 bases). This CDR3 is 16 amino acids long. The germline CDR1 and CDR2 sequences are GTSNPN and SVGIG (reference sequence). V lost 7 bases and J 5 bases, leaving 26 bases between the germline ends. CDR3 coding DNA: TGTGCCTCCCGTACTTGGGCAGGGAGTTATAATACTGAAGCTTTCTTT. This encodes CASRTWAGSYNTEAFF.

The CDR3 DNA sequence: TGTGCCAGCAGTTCCTGGACAGCTAACTATGGCTACACCTTC. Protein product: CASSSWTANYGYTF. This rearrangement joins TRBV7-9 to TRBJ1-2; perhaps TRBD1 as D (6 bases). Between the trimmed V and J ends, which lost 6 bases and 0 bases, there was a span of 11 bases. CDR1 is SEHNR, CDR2 FQNEAQ, per germline (reference sequence). The CDR3 totals 14 residues.

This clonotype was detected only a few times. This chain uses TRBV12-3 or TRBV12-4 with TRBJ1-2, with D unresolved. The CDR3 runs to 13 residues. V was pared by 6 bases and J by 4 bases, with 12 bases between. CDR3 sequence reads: CASRRTASYGYTF. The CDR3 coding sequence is TGTGCCAGCAGACGGACTGCGAGCTATGGCTACACCTTC.

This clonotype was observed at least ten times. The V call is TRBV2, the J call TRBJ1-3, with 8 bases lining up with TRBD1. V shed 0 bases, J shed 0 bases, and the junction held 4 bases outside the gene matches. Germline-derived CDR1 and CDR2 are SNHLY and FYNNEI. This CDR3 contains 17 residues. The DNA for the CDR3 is TGTGCCAGCAGTGAAGCGGGACAGGTGCTCTCTGGAAACACCATATATTTT. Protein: CASSEAGQVLSGNTIYF.

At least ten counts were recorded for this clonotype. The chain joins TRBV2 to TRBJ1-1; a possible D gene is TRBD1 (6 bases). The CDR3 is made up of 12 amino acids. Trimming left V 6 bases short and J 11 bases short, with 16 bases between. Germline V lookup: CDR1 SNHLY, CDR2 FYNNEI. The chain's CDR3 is CASSGDGGEAFF. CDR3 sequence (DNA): TGTGCCAGCAGCGGGGACGGGGGCGAGGCTTTCTTT.

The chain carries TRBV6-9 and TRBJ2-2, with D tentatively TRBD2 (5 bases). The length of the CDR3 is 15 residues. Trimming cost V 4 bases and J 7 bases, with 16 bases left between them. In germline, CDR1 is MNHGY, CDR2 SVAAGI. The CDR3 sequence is CASSSLEARLGELFF. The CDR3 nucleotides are TGTGCCAGCAGTTCATTGGAGGCTAGGCTCGGGGAGCTGTTTTTT.

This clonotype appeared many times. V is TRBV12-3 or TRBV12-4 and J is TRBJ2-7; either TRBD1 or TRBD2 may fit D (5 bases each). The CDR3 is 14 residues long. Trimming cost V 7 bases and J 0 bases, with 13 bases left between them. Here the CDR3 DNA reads TGTGCCAGCACCCGGGACGCGACCTCCTACGAGCAGTACTTC. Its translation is CASTRDATSYEQYF.

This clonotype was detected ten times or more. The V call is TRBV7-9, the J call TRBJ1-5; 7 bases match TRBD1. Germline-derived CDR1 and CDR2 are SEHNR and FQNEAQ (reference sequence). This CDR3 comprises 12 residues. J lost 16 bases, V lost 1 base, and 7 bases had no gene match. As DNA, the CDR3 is TGTGCCAGCAGCTTAGGACAGGGTTTGTTTCATTTT. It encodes CASSLGQGLFHF.

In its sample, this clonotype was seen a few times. DNA of the CDR3: TGTGCCAGCAGCCAAGATAACAGGGGGGGAGACAGGGCAAAGTACTATGGCTACACCTTC. Translating gives CASSQDNRGGDRAKYYGYTF. V usage is TRBV3-1 and J usage is TRBJ1-2; 8 bases fit TRBD1. This CDR3 comprises 20 residues. Germline V lookup: CDR1 LGHDT, CDR2 YNNKEL (reference sequence). Trimming took 0 bases from V and 3 from J; bases not matched to a gene: 18.

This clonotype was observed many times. The CDR3 DNA follows: TGTGCCAGCAGCTTCGACGGGATTGTAGAGACCCAGTACTTC. This translates into CASSFDGIVETQYF. The gene calls are TRBV7-2 and TRBJ2-5; tentatively, D is TRBD2 (5 bases). From germline, CDR1 is SGHTA and CDR2 FQGNSA. V lost 3 bases, J lost 4 bases, and 12 bases lay in between. The CDR3 is 14 amino acids.

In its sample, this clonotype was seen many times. DNA of the CDR3: TGTGCCAGCAGTGCGGGAGGCGATGGCTACACCTTC. As protein: CASSAGGDGYTF. The rearrangement links TRBV25-1 to TRBJ1-2; D unclear. CDR3 length equals 12 residues. V lost 4 bases, J lost 6 bases, and 9 bases lay in between. From germline, CDR1 is MGHDK and CDR2 SYGVNS.

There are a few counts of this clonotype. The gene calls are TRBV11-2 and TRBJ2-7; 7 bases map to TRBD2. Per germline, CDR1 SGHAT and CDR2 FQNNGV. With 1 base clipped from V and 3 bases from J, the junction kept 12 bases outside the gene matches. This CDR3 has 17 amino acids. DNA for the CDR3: TGTGCCAGCAGCTTAGTAATGGCGGGAGTACGGGGCTACGAGCAGTACTTC. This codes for CASSLVMAGVRGYEQYF.

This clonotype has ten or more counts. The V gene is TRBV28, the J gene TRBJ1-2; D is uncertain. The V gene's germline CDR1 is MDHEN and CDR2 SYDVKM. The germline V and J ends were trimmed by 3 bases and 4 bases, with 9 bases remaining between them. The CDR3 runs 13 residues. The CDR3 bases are TGTGCCAGCAGTTTCGGACGAGGCTATGGCTACACCTTC. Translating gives CASSFGRGYGYTF.

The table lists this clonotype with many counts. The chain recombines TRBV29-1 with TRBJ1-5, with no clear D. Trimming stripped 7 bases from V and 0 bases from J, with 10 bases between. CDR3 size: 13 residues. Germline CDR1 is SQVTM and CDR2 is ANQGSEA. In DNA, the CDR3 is TGCAGCGCCGGCGGGGATAGCAATCAGCCCCAGCATTTT. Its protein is CSAGGDSNQPQHF.

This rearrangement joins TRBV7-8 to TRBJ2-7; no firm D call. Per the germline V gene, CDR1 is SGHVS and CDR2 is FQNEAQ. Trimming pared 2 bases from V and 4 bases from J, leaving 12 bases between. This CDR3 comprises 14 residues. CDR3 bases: TGTGCCAGCAGCTTAAGGCACGGTCCTTACGAGCAGTACTTC. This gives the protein CASSLRHGPYEQYF.

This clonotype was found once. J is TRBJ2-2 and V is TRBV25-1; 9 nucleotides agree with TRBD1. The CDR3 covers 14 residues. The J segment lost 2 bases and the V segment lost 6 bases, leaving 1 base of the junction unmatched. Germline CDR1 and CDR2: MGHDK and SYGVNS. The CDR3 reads CASRDRGNTGELFF. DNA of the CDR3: TGTGCCAGCAGGGACAGGGGAAACACCGGGGAGCTGTTTTTT.

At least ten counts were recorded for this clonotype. The CDR3 coding sequence is TGTGCCAGCAGCTTGTGGCGACTAGCGGGAGGTCGGAGCGGGGAGCTGTTTTTT. Translation: CASSLWRLAGGRSGELFF. V gene TRBV7-2 combines with J gene TRBJ2-2, with 13 bases matching TRBD2. The V gene end was trimmed by 3 bases and the J gene end by 7 bases; junction bases not matched to a gene: 11. The CDR3 covers 18 residues. CDR1 is SGHTA and CDR2 is FQGNSA in the germline V gene.